The 27 T cell receptor beta chains reported below all come from one sample, sequenced in a study of blood T cell repertoires in COVID-19. The repertoire was sequenced with immunoSEQ multiplex PCR; TCRdb's copy has only in-frame clones and lacks some. Here the sample spans approximately 190,000 clones, 84% being singletons. The material sequenced was PBMCs or T cells enriched from blood (not recorded which). These receptors all stem from a woman aged 30 to 39 who had been exposed to COVID-19.

This clone was counted a few times. The chain links TRBV7-9 to TRBJ2-5, with D unclear. V lost 0 bases to trimming and J lost 5 bases, with 10 bases between them. The CDR3 is made up of 14 amino acids. Germline-derived CDR1 and CDR2 are SEHNR and FQNEAQ (reference sequence). The CDR3 reads CASSLAIARETQYF. The CDR3 coding sequence is TGTGCCAGCAGCTTAGCGATCGCTCGGGAGACCCAGTACTTC.

The V and J genes are TRBV5-1 and TRBJ1-6; the D is unclear. The CDR3 consists of 13 residues. Germline V gene lookup returns CDR1 SGHRS and CDR2 YFSETQ. V was trimmed by 0 bases and J by 5 bases, leaving 3 bases between them. CDR3 DNA: TGCGCCAGCAGCTTGGCAAATAATTCACCCCTCCACTTT. Encoded protein: CASSLANNSPLHF.

This chain joins TRBV7-9 and TRBJ2-7; tentatively, D is TRBD1 (5 bases). CDR1 SEHNR and CDR2 FQNEAQ come from the germline V gene (reference sequence). The CDR3 length is 14 residues. Trimming removed 5 bases at V and 0 bases at J, with 11 bases between. The CDR3 here is CASSNNRNSYEQYF. CDR3 in DNA: TGTGCCAGCAGCAATAACAGGAACTCCTACGAGCAGTACTTC.

This chain uses TRBV12-3 or TRBV12-4 with TRBJ2-2; TRBD2 is a possible D gene (6 bases). This CDR3 contains 13 residues. The germline V and J ends were trimmed by 1 base and 7 bases, with 7 bases remaining between them. CDR3: CASSLVGGGELFF. CDR3 coding DNA: TGTGCCAGCAGTTTAGTGGGAGGCGGGGAGCTGTTTTTT.

The rearrangement links TRBV6-5 to TRBJ2-7; TRBD1 aligns across 12 bases. There are 16 residues in the CDR3. Per the germline V gene, CDR1 is MNHEY and CDR2 is SVGAGI. The V gene end was trimmed by 2 bases and the J gene end by 4 bases; junction bases not matched to a gene: 6. The CDR3 nucleotides are TGTGCCAGCAGTTACGCACCGGGACAGGGGGCTTACGAGCAGTACTTC. It translates to CASSYAPGQGAYEQYF.

The gene calls are TRBV6-6 and TRBJ2-7; 11 bases align to TRBD1. After removal of 0 bases from V and 6 bases from J, the junction contained 4 bases not matched to a gene. The V gene's germline CDR1 is MNHNY and CDR2 SVGAGI (reference sequence). This CDR3 spans 15 amino acids. CDR3 sequence: CASSYSGTGGLEQYF. CDR3 nucleotide sequence: TGTGCCAGCAGTTACTCCGGGACAGGGGGTCTCGAGCAGTACTTC.

J is TRBJ1-4 and V is TRBV21-1; the D segment call TRBD1 is taken from the table without a DNA check. TRBV21-1 is a known pseudogene. The CDR3 length is 14 residues. The CDR3 sequence: CAEPGQQKQNKLFF. CDR3 nucleotides: TGTGCCGAGCCGGGACAGCAAAAACAGAACAAACTGTTTTTT.

V gene TRBV11-2 combines with J gene TRBJ1-4, with 9 bases matching TRBD1. J lost 8 bases, V lost 5 bases, and 9 bases had no gene match. CDR3 size: 15 residues. Germline CDR1 and CDR2: SGHAT and FQNNGV. The CDR3 loop reads CASSPNRGREEKLFF. CDR3 sequence (DNA): TGTGCCAGCAGCCCAAACAGGGGGCGAGAGGAAAAACTGTTTTTT.

The chain combines TRBV5-1 with TRBJ1-1; 9 nucleotides line up with TRBD1. The junction had 6 bases not matched to a gene; V was cut back by 5 bases and J by 1 base. CDR3 length: 15 amino acids. CDR1 and CDR2 from the germline V gene are SGHRS and YFSETQ. Here the CDR3 DNA reads TGCGCCAGCAGGAGGACAGGGGTACCGAACACTGAAGCTTTCTTT. It yields the protein CASRRTGVPNTEAFF.

The chain recombines TRBV12-5 with TRBJ1-4; D is unclear. V was pared by 1 base and J by 0 bases, with 9 bases between. The CDR3 contains 16 residues. Germline V gives CDR1 LGHNT, CDR2 FRNRAP. The CDR3 bases are TGTGCTAGTGGTTTGGAATACGGAGCAACTAATGAAAAACTGTTTTTT. Encoded protein: CASGLEYGATNEKLFF. The full variable domain, rest sourced from reference TRBV12-5 and TRBJ1-4, is DARVTQTPRHKVTEMGQEVTMRCQPILGHNTVFWYRQTMMQGLELLAYFRNRAPLDDSGMPKDRFSAEMPDATLATLKIQPSEPRDSAVYFCASGLEYGATNEKLFFGSGTQLSVL.

This rearrangement joins TRBV27 to TRBJ1-2; D perhaps matches TRBD1 (6 bases). V lost 0 bases, J lost 1 base, and 12 bases lay in between. Germline values: CDR1 MNHEY, CDR2 SMNVEV (reference sequence). The CDR3 covers 16 residues. CDR3 amino acids: CASSLSGGGLNYGYTF. The CDR3 nucleotides read TGTGCCAGCAGTTTATCCGGGGGGGGCCTTAACTATGGCTACACCTTC.

This chain uses TRBV2 with TRBJ2-7; TRBD2 might be the D (6 bases). Germline lookup yields CDR1 SNHLY and CDR2 FYNNEI. CDR3 length equals 17 residues. The ends were cut back, 1 base at V and 3 bases at J, with 19 bases in the middle. This CDR3 reads CASSEGALAGPRYEQYF. In nucleotides, the CDR3 is TGTGCCAGCAGTGAAGGTGCCCTGGCGGGGCCACGCTACGAGCAGTACTTC.

CDR3 in DNA: TGCGCCAGCAGCTTGGGACAGGGAGTCTTCTACGAGCAGTACTTC. Its protein is CASSLGQGVFYEQYF. V and J are TRBV5-1 and TRBJ2-7, with 7 bases identical to TRBD1. CDR1 is SGHRS, CDR2 YFSETQ, per germline. V gave up 0 bases and J gave up 3 bases; unmatched junction bases: 6. This CDR3 comprises 15 residues.

This rearrangement joins TRBV6-2 or TRBV6-3 to TRBJ2-2; unclear D gene. Germline V gene sequence: CDR1 MNHEY, CDR2 SVGEGT. V gave up 6 bases and J gave up 2 bases, with 4 bases separating them. CDR3 length: 12 amino acids. DNA of the CDR3: TGTGCCAGCAGCACTAACACCGGGGAGCTGTTTTTT. It specifies CASSTNTGELFF.

The chain recombines TRBV2 with TRBJ2-5; TRBD2 matches 8 bases. Per the germline V gene, CDR1 is SNHLY and CDR2 is FYNNEI. Germline trimming cut 4 bases from V and 5 bases from J; bases unmatched to any gene: 6. The CDR3 spans 14 residues. The chain's CDR3 is CASSAGGARETQYF. Written as DNA, the CDR3 is TGTGCCAGCAGTGCCGGGGGGGCCCGGGAGACCCAGTACTTC.

The V gene is TRBV9, the J gene TRBJ2-1; 14 positions match TRBD2. Germline CDR1 SGDLS, CDR2 YYNGEE. V trimming: 3 bases; J trimming: 0 bases; junction bases outside the gene matches: 5. CDR3 length: 18 residues. The CDR3 nucleotides read TGTGCCAGCAGCGCGGGACTAGCGGGGGTTACCTCCTACAATGAGCAGTTCTTC. Its protein is CASSAGLAGVTSYNEQFF.

The chain links TRBV3-1 (or the pseudogene TRBV3-2) to TRBJ1-4, with D possibly being TRBD1 (5 bases). The CDR3 loop spans 16 amino acids. Germline CDR1 LGHDT, CDR2 YNNKEL (reference sequence). The V end lost 4 bases, the J end lost 3 bases, and 15 bases lay between the germline ends. CDR3 coding DNA: TGTGCCAGCAGCCCGAGACAGTCAAATGCTAATGAAAAACTGTTTTTT. It is translated as CASSPRQSNANEKLFF.

The chain links TRBV24-1 to TRBJ2-7, with unresolved D. Per germline, CDR1 KGHDR and CDR2 SFDVKD. This CDR3 has 13 residues. The V gene lost 4 bases and the J gene lost 0 bases, with 6 bases spanning the gap. The CDR3 protein is CATSDSDSYEQYF. The CDR3 bases are TGTGCCACCAGTGACTCAGACTCCTACGAGCAGTACTTC.

This chain joins TRBV11-3 and TRBJ1-2, with 9 bases fitting TRBD1. The CDR3 totals 16 residues. V lost 1 base to trimming and J lost 0 bases; unmatched junction nucleotides: 3. Looked up from germline, CDR1 is SGHNT and CDR2 is YENEEA. The CDR3 DNA sequence: TGTGCCAGCAGCTTAGGCTACAGGGGGCCTAACTATGGCTACACCTTC. It translates to CASSLGYRGPNYGYTF.

The J gene is TRBJ2-7, the V gene TRBV7-6; 10 bases align to TRBD2. The CDR3 has 17 amino acids. V lost 1 base to trimming and J lost 2 bases; unmatched junction nucleotides: 8. In germline, CDR1 is SGHVS, CDR2 FNYEAQ. The CDR3 DNA reads as TGTGCCAGCAGCTTAGAGGGGCTAGCGGGGGCCCCCTACGAGCAGTACTTC. Translated, it gives CASSLEGLAGAPYEQYF. Full variable domain (outside the CDR3, taken from reference TRBV7-6 and TRBJ2-7): GAGVSQSPRYKVTKRGQDVALRCDPISGHVSLYWYRQALGQGPEFLTYFNYEAQQDKSGLPNDRFSAERPEGSISTLTIQRTEQRDSAMYRCASSLEGLAGAPYEQYFGPGTRLTVT.

Relative to its sample, this clone is large. The chain employs TRBV6-4 and TRBJ2-2; D not certain. The CDR3 spans 13 residues. Germline V gene data show CDR1 as MRHNA and CDR2 as SNTAGT. Trimming left V 4 bases short and J 1 base short, with 4 bases between. CDR3 sequence reads: CASSARNTGELFF. In DNA form, the CDR3 reads TGTGCCAGCAGTGCCAGGAACACCGGGGAGCTGTTTTTT.

CDR3 sequence: CASSTDRGVGNTIYF. The CDR3 DNA is TGTGCCAGCAGCACGGACAGGGGAGTTGGAAACACCATATATTTT. This chain connects TRBV2 to TRBJ1-3; 9 nucleotides match TRBD1. The CDR3 is made up of 15 amino acids. Germline-derived CDR1 and CDR2 are SNHLY and FYNNEI. J lost 3 bases, V lost 6 bases, and 6 bases had no gene match.

The rearrangement uses TRBV7-2 and TRBJ2-2, with 12 nucleotides matching TRBD2. This CDR3 comprises 19 residues. CDR1 is SGHTA and CDR2 is FQGNSA in the germline V gene. V lost 2 bases, J lost 4 bases, and 11 bases stayed unmatched. For the CDR3, the DNA is TGTGCCAGCAGCTTATCCCCTCCCTCTAGCGGGGGGGGCACCGGGGAGCTGTTTTTT. Translating gives CASSLSPPSSGGGTGELFF.

The chain has TRBV5-1 and TRBJ2-1; D unresolved. There are 15 residues in the CDR3. V was trimmed by 4 bases and J by 1 base, leaving 12 bases between them. Per germline, CDR1 SGHRS and CDR2 YFSETQ. This chain's CDR3 is CASSLFGSSYNEQFF. The CDR3 region has the DNA TGCGCCAGCAGCCTGTTTGGCAGTTCCTACAATGAGCAGTTCTTC.

The chain is built from TRBV10-3 and TRBJ1-6; D gene uncertain. V was trimmed by 5 bases and J by 2 bases, leaving 10 bases between them. This CDR3 has 15 amino acids. Germline assignment: CDR1 ENHRY and CDR2 SYGVKD. The CDR3 DNA sequence: TGTGCCATCAGTCCTGAGTCCACCTATAATTCACCCCTCCACTTT. It codes for CAISPESTYNSPLHF.

J is TRBJ1-2 and V is TRBV5-1; a weak D match, TRBD1 (6 bases). Trimming removed 1 base at V and 8 bases at J, with 18 bases between. CDR1 is SGHRS and CDR2 is YFSETQ in the germline V gene. CDR3 length equals 15 residues. CDR3 DNA sequence: TGCGCCAGCAGCTTGAGATCACGACAGGTTCGGGGCTACACCTTC. Encoded protein: CASSLRSRQVRGYTF.

J is TRBJ1-1 and V is TRBV30, with D unresolved. Trimming removed 1 base from V and 0 bases from J, with 12 bases in between. Germline V gives CDR1 GTSNPN, CDR2 SVGIG (reference sequence). This CDR3 comprises 15 residues. The CDR3 reads CAWSAGLMMNTEAFF. The CDR3 DNA is TGTGCCTGGAGTGCTGGCCTCATGATGAACACTGAAGCTTTCTTT.